This TCR beta chain comes out of a study of blood T cell repertoires in COVID-19. About the research overall: Spain, Italy and the United States supplied samples that represented acute and convalescent COVID-19. T cells, B-cell-depleted T cells, or PBMCs supplied cDNA or gDNA.

CDR3 length: 14 residues. Germline V gene lookup returns CDR1 MDHEN and CDR2 SYDVKM. Trimming took 8 bases from V and 3 from J, leaving 16 bases between them. Contact with a PCR-confirmed or clinician-diagnosed COVID-19 case occurred within 2 weeks of entry. This table comes from immunoSEQ multiplex PCR, and its TCRdb copy is limited to in-frame clones, with some not included. The repertoire includes roughly 380,000 clones, more than 70% of them detected once, and approximately 1% sits in the top ten. The sample consisted of PBMCs or T cells enriched from blood (not recorded which). V is TRBV28 and J is TRBJ1-2; D might be TRBD1 (5 bases). This clonotype originated in a woman aged 30 to 39 who had been exposed to COVID-19. In DNA form, the CDR3 reads TGTGCCAGCTCGATACAAGGAGGGGACTATGGCTACACCTTC. Its protein is CASSIQGGDYGYTF.